Below are 29 T cell receptor beta chains sequenced from a single sample in a study of long-term antiretroviral therapy in people with HIV. Survey level was the resolution at which the v3.0 immunoSEQ assay ran. Clones were sequenced by immunoSEQ multiplex PCR, and TCRdb holds only the in-frame ones, with some missing. The profile shows more than 20,000 clones, around 80% of them singletons. Sequenced here: unsorted PBMCs, sampled 3 years after starting antiretroviral therapy. The receptors originated from a man between 18 and 29 years old with HIV.

The chain is built from TRBV10-3 and TRBJ1-1, with TRBD1 as a possible D gene (5 bases). V shed 4 bases and J shed 5 bases, with 11 bases lying between them. The germline gives CDR1 ENHRY, CDR2 SYGVKD. The CDR3 consists of 13 residues. CDR3 nucleotide sequence: TGTGCCATCAGTGTTGGGGCGCTTACTGAAGCTTTCTTT. Translating gives CAISVGALTEAFF.

The V and J genes are TRBV28 and TRBJ1-1; possible D gene TRBD1, 6 bases. This CDR3 has 17 amino acids. Germline CDR1 and CDR2: MDHEN and SYDVKM. V gave up 3 bases and J gave up 1 base, with 18 bases separating them. For the CDR3, the DNA is TGTGCCAGCAGTTTCCAAGACAGGTACCGATCGAACACTGAAGCTTTCTTT. It translates to CASSFQDRYRSNTEAFF. Full variable domain (outside the CDR3, taken from reference TRBV28 and TRBJ1-1): DVKVTQSSRYLVKRTGEKVFLECVQDMDHENMFWYRQDPGLGLRLIYFSYDVKMKEKGDIPEGYSVSREKKERFSLILESASTNQTSMYLCASSFQDRYRSNTEAFFGQGTRLTVV.

V and J are TRBV7-6 and TRBJ1-6; the D gene is possibly TRBD1 (5 bases). The germline V and J ends were trimmed by 5 bases and 11 bases, with 16 bases remaining between them. Germline V gene lookup returns CDR1 SGHVS and CDR2 FNYEAQ. CDR3 length: 14 amino acids. The CDR3 DNA sequence: TGTGCCAGCAGCCGAAAGGGGTTATATGCACCCCTCCACTTT. The encoded protein is CASSRKGLYAPLHF.

The chain couples TRBV7-6 to TRBJ2-1, with D tentatively TRBD2 (6 bases). The CDR3 sequence is 16 residues long. Per the germline V gene, CDR1 is SGHVS and CDR2 is FNYEAQ. The ends were cut back, 5 bases at V and 4 bases at J, with 18 bases in the middle. The CDR3 sequence: CASSPSPGGLYNEQFF. DNA of the CDR3: TGTGCCAGCAGCCCCTCCCCGGGCGGACTATACAATGAGCAGTTCTTC.

As DNA, the CDR3 is TGTGCCAGCAAGGGGGGGCCGGGCACAGATACGCAGTATTTT. It translates to CASKGGPGTDTQYF. The rearrangement joins TRBV27 to TRBJ2-3, with a weak D call TRBD2 (7 bases). Per germline, CDR1 MNHEY and CDR2 SMNVEV (reference sequence). The CDR3 extends over 14 amino acids. V was shortened by 7 bases and J by 1 base, with 12 bases between the two germline ends.

The gene calls are TRBV6-5 and TRBJ1-5; the match to TRBD1 covers 11 bases. This CDR3 comprises 15 residues. CDR1 is MNHEY, CDR2 SVGAGI, per germline. V lost 6 bases to trimming and J lost 7 bases; unmatched junction nucleotides: 8. The CDR3 DNA reads as TGTGCCAGCAGCCGGACAGGGGGCACCGGACAGCCCCAGCATTTT. It translates to CASSRTGGTGQPQHF.

This chain connects TRBV19 to TRBJ1-5; D is perhaps TRBD1 (5 bases). Trimming stripped 3 bases from V and 9 bases from J, with 9 bases between. The CDR3 has 12 amino acids. The germline V gene has CDR1 LNHDA and CDR2 SQIVND (reference sequence). CDR3 bases: TGTGCCAGTAGTATGATTGGGGGGCCCCAGCATTTT. Its protein product is CASSMIGGPQHF. Full variable domain (remainder filled in from reference TRBV19 and TRBJ1-5): DGGITQSPKYLFRKEGQNVTLSCEQNLNHDAMYWYRQDPGQGLRLIYYSQIVNDFQKGDIAEGYSVSREKKESFPLTVTSAQKNPTAFYLCASSMIGGPQHFGDGTRLSIL.

The genes are TRBV6-4 and TRBJ1-5; D uncertain. Trimming left V 8 bases short and J 6 bases short, with 17 bases between. This CDR3 has 14 residues. The germline CDR1 and CDR2 sequences are MRHNA and SNTAGT. The CDR3 bases are TGTGCCAGCCTTCGACACTTCTGGTCTCAGCCCCAGCATTTT. Translated: CASLRHFWSQPQHF.

This chain uses TRBV18 with TRBJ2-1; a possible D gene is TRBD1 (6 bases). Trimming took 4 bases from V and 0 from J, leaving 16 bases between them. The CDR3 loop spans 17 amino acids. Germline CDR1 and CDR2: KGHSH and LQKENI. The CDR3 DNA is TGTGCCAGCTCACTGAACCAGGGGATAAGCTCCTACAATGAGCAGTTCTTC. Translation gives CASSLNQGISSYNEQFF.

The chain carries TRBV4-1 and TRBJ1-3, with unresolved D. V gave up 0 bases and J gave up 8 bases, with 11 bases separating them. Germline CDR1 and CDR2: MGHRA and YSYEKL. The CDR3 has 14 amino acids. The CDR3 sequence is CASSQDRSGYTIYF. The CDR3 DNA is TGCGCCAGCAGCCAAGATCGGAGTGGTTACACCATATATTTT.

The V call is TRBV27, the J call TRBJ2-5; TRBD1 matches 9 bases. Per germline, CDR1 MNHEY and CDR2 SMNVEV (reference sequence). The CDR3 is 14 residues long. J gave up 5 bases and V 2 bases, and 3 bases lay outside the gene matches. This chain's CDR3 is CASSLLGTGETQYF. CDR3 DNA: TGTGCCAGCAGTTTACTTGGGACAGGGGAGACCCAGTACTTC.

The chain carries TRBV28 and TRBJ2-5; TRBD1 aligns across 9 bases. Losses at the gene ends were 5 bases for V and 2 bases for J; bases not matched to a gene: 3. The germline V gene has CDR1 MDHEN and CDR2 SYDVKM. The CDR3 has 14 residues. The DNA of the CDR3 is TGTGCCAGCAGTGTTGACAGGGGGCAAGAGACCCAGTACTTC. Its protein is CASSVDRGQETQYF.

As regards this clone: Other nucleotide sequences in the sample specify the same CDR3. This chain joins TRBV6-5 and TRBJ1-3; no clear D gene. Trimming took 3 bases from V and 0 from J, leaving 3 bases between them. Looked up from germline, CDR1 is MNHEY and CDR2 is SVGAGI. The CDR3 sequence is 13 residues long. For the CDR3, the DNA is TGTGCCAGCAGTTATAACTCTGGAAACACCATATATTTT. Translation gives CASSYNSGNTIYF.

The V gene is TRBV27, the J gene TRBJ1-2; no clear D gene. There are 14 residues in the CDR3. The germline gives CDR1 MNHEY, CDR2 SMNVEV (reference sequence). Trimming removed 2 bases from V and 4 bases from J, with 11 bases in between. CDR3 amino acids: CASSLSRESYGYTF. The CDR3 bases are TGTGCCAGCAGTTTAAGCCGAGAAAGCTATGGCTACACCTTC.

The chain combines TRBV6-5 with TRBJ1-2; TRBD1 matches at 9 bases. The CDR3 contains 14 residues. Germline trimming cut 8 bases from V and 6 bases from J; bases unmatched to any gene: 10. CDR1 MNHEY and CDR2 SVGAGI come from the germline V gene. CDR3 DNA sequence: TGTGCCAGCCGTCAAATACAGGGGGCGGATGGCTACACCTTC. Its protein product is CASRQIQGADGYTF.

The V gene is TRBV11-3, the J gene TRBJ1-5; the D gene is possibly TRBD1 (6 bases). The length of the CDR3 is 14 residues. CDR1 is SGHNT and CDR2 is YENEEA in the germline V gene. The germline V and J ends were trimmed by 7 bases and 3 bases, with 13 bases remaining between them. DNA of the CDR3: TGTGCCAGCAACAGGGAATCAGTCAATCAGCCCCAGCATTTT. It codes for CASNRESVNQPQHF. The whole variable domain, remainder taken from reference TRBV11-3 and TRBJ1-5, is EAGVVQSPRYKIIEKKQPVAFWCNPISGHNTLYWYLQNLGQGPELLIRYENEEAVDDSQLPKDRFSAERLKGVDSTLKIQPAELGDSAVYLCASNRESVNQPQHFGDGTRLSIL.

CDR3 nucleotides: TGTGCCAGCAGCTTGGTGTACAGAAATCAGCCCCAGCATTTT. Protein: CASSLVYRNQPQHF. V is TRBV5-5 and J is TRBJ1-5; D is ambiguous. Per the germline V gene, CDR1 is SGHKS and CDR2 is YYEKEE (reference sequence). This CDR3 has 14 residues. The germline V and J ends were trimmed by 0 bases and 4 bases, with 8 bases remaining between them.

The V gene is TRBV7-9, the J gene TRBJ2-1; D unresolved. There are 15 residues in the CDR3. Germline V gene data show CDR1 as SEHNR and CDR2 as FQNEAQ (reference sequence). V was cut by 1 base and J by 4 bases, with 11 bases left in between. The CDR3 sequence is CASSLGAARYNEQFF. The DNA for the CDR3 is TGTGCCAGCAGCTTAGGGGCTGCTCGATACAATGAGCAGTTCTTC.

This chain connects TRBV7-9 to TRBJ2-1; 8 nucleotides match TRBD1. CDR1 is SEHNR and CDR2 is FQNEAQ in the germline V gene (reference sequence). CDR3 length equals 13 residues. J lost 10 bases, V lost 2 bases, and 4 bases had no gene match. In DNA, the CDR3 is TGTGCCAGCAGCTTACCGGACAGGGAAGAGCAGTTCTTC. Encoded protein: CASSLPDREEQFF.

The chain carries TRBV9 and TRBJ2-2, with D perhaps being TRBD1 or TRBD2 (5 bases each). V was pared by 0 bases and J by 7 bases, with 10 bases between. Per germline, CDR1 SGDLS and CDR2 YYNGEE. The CDR3 is made up of 14 amino acids. The CDR3 nucleotides read TGTGCCAGCAGCGTAGCGGGGCAAGACGGGGAGCTGTTTTTT. Encoded protein: CASSVAGQDGELFF.

The chain recombines TRBV14 with TRBJ2-7; TRBD1 is a possible D gene (6 bases). Looked up from germline, CDR1 is SGHDN and CDR2 is FVKESK. Trimming removed 9 bases from V and 3 bases from J, with 15 bases in between. This CDR3 region has 13 residues. The CDR3 bases are TGTGCCAGTACAGGGCCCAACGACTACGAGCAGTACTTC. Protein product: CASTGPNDYEQYF. Full variable domain (remainder filled in from reference TRBV14 and TRBJ2-7): EAGVTQFPSHSVIEKGQTVTLRCDPISGHDNLYWYRRVMGKEIKFLLHFVKESKQDESGMPNNRFLAERTGGTYSTLKVQPAELEDSGVYFCASTGPNDYEQYFGPGTRLTVT.

This clone appeared once. The chain uses TRBV4-1 and TRBJ1-5, with 7 bases aligning to TRBD1. Germline CDR1 is MGHRA and CDR2 is YSYEKL. This CDR3 has 16 amino acids. J gave up 0 bases and V 3 bases, and 5 bases lay outside the gene matches. Here the CDR3 DNA reads TGCGCCAGCAGCCAGGGGACAGAGCATAGCAATCAGCCCCAGCATTTT. Its protein product is CASSQGTEHSNQPQHF.

The CDR3 reads CSANLLVTQYF. CDR3 in DNA: TGCAGTGCAAACCTTCTGGTGACCCAGTACTTC. J is TRBJ2-5 and V is TRBV20-1; no definite D call. V lost 6 bases and J lost 7, with 12 bases in between. CDR3 size: 11 residues. Germline loops: CDR1 DFQATT, CDR2 SNEGSKA (reference sequence).

The rearrangement uses TRBV18 and TRBJ1-1; D is ambiguous. Trimming removed 4 bases from V and 0 bases from J, with 6 bases in between. The V gene's germline CDR1 is KGHSH and CDR2 LQKENI. The CDR3 extends over 13 amino acids. The CDR3 coding sequence is TGTGCCAGCTCACGGACGATGAACACTGAAGCTTTCTTT. Amino acids: CASSRTMNTEAFF.

The chain carries TRBV29-1 and TRBJ2-7; the D gene could be TRBD1 or TRBD2 (5 bases each). CDR3 size: 12 residues. Trimming pared 4 bases from V and 4 bases from J, leaving 11 bases between. Germline CDR1 SQVTM, CDR2 ANQGSEA. The CDR3 reads CSVGNWGYEQYF. CDR3 DNA sequence: TGCAGCGTTGGGAATTGGGGGTACGAGCAGTACTTC.

This sequence joins TRBV28 and TRBJ2-3; 9 nucleotides match TRBD1. J gave up 4 bases and V 8 bases, and 16 bases lay outside the gene matches. This CDR3 is 17 amino acids long. CDR1 MDHEN and CDR2 SYDVKM come from the germline V gene. Here the CDR3 reads CASYTNPGQGFADTQYF. CDR3 nucleotide sequence: TGTGCCAGCTACACAAACCCGGGACAGGGATTCGCAGATACGCAGTATTTT.

In DNA, the CDR3 is TGCGCCAGCAGCCTACAGGGGGATAGCAATCAGCCCCAGCATTTT. Its translation is CASSLQGDSNQPQHF. The chain carries TRBV4-1 and TRBJ1-5; 8 nucleotides line up with TRBD1. Germline V gene data show CDR1 as MGHRA and CDR2 as YSYEKL. The CDR3 extends over 15 amino acids. The V and J ends lost 4 bases and 0 bases, in that order; junction bases with no gene match: 2.

This chain uses TRBV4-1 with TRBJ2-1; TRBD2 agrees at 11 bases. The V segment lost 7 bases and the J segment 7 bases; nucleotides outside the gene matches: 9. The germline gives CDR1 MGHRA, CDR2 YSYEKL. CDR3 length: 15 amino acids. CDR3 amino acids: CASNTLAGGLNEQFF. In DNA form, the CDR3 reads TGCGCCAGCAACACCCTAGCGGGGGGATTGAATGAGCAGTTCTTC.

The gene calls are TRBV11-3 and TRBJ2-1, with D perhaps TRBD1 (6 bases). The V gene lost 4 bases and the J gene lost 5 bases, with 6 bases spanning the gap. This CDR3 spans 12 amino acids. Germline CDR1 and CDR2: SGHNT and YENEEA. The CDR3 spells CASSSGDNEQFF. DNA of the CDR3: TGTGCCAGCAGCTCAGGGGACAATGAGCAGTTCTTC.